What follows are 16 T cell receptor beta chains derived from one specimen sequenced in a study of regulatory and conventional T cells in RAG deficiency. This table comes from immunoSEQ multiplex PCR, and its TCRdb copy is limited to in-frame clones, with some not included. The sample shows some 30,000 clones, around nine tenths of them seen only once. The same sample was also used in a study of regulatory T cells. That work adds: The PCR used 52 TRBV and 13 TRBJ primers.

Input material: CD8+ T cells sorted from blood. The receptor source for this set is a human donor in good health.

The chain employs TRBV4-3 and TRBJ1-1; TRBD1 matches at 8 bases. Germline V gene data show CDR1 as LGHNA and CDR2 as YSLEER. This CDR3 is 12 amino acids long. Trimming removed 0 bases from V and 13 bases from J; junction bases left unmatched: 4. The CDR3 nucleotides are TGCGCCAGCAGCCAAGATATGGGGACAGGTTTCTTT. As protein: CASSQDMGTGFF.

J is TRBJ2-1 and V is TRBV9; D remains unclear. Germline-derived CDR1 and CDR2 are SGDLS and YYNGEE. V shed 3 bases and J shed 3 bases, with 4 bases lying between them. CDR3 length equals 12 residues. The CDR3 DNA reads TGTGCCAGCAGCGACAGCTACAATGAGCAGTTCTTC. Translated: CASSDSYNEQFF.

CDR3 DNA sequence: TGTGCCAGCTCACAAACCGGTGGACAGGGGTGGTATGGCTACACCTTC. Translating gives CASSQTGGQGWYGYTF. The gene calls are TRBV18 and TRBJ1-2; TRBD1 agrees at 9 bases. The CDR3 spans 16 residues. V gave up 4 bases and J gave up 5 bases; unmatched junction bases: 11. Germline V gives CDR1 KGHSH, CDR2 LQKENI.

The rearrangement links TRBV7-9 to TRBJ1-1, with D uncertain. V was trimmed by 1 base and J by 0 bases, leaving 6 bases between them. CDR3 size: 14 residues. Per germline, CDR1 SEHNR and CDR2 FQNEAQ (reference sequence). CDR3 region: CASSLERVNTEAFF. The CDR3 region has the DNA TGTGCCAGCAGCTTAGAGAGGGTGAACACTGAAGCTTTCTTT.

Only one count was recorded for this clone. The chain couples TRBV6-5 to TRBJ1-2; no reliable D call. Germline V gene sequence: CDR1 MNHEY, CDR2 SVGAGI. The V gene lost 5 bases and the J gene lost 5 bases, with 15 bases spanning the gap. The CDR3 has 14 amino acids. The CDR3 bases are TGTGCCAGCAGTCCTAACAGACGGACTTATGGCTACACCTTC. Its protein is CASSPNRRTYGYTF.

The genes are TRBV6-5 and TRBJ2-1; D possibly corresponds to TRBD1 (6 bases). Germline-derived CDR1 and CDR2 are MNHEY and SVGAGI. The CDR3 is 15 residues long. Between the trimmed V and J ends, which lost 2 bases and 9 bases, there was a span of 17 bases. The CDR3 protein is CASSYNSYRVPEQFF. The CDR3 nucleotides are TGTGCCAGCAGTTACAACTCCTACAGGGTTCCTGAGCAGTTCTTC.

This chain joins TRBV27 and TRBJ1-5; D gene uncertain. This CDR3 is built from 14 residues. V lost 5 bases and J 4 bases, leaving 12 bases between the germline ends. The germline gives CDR1 MNHEY, CDR2 SMNVEV (reference sequence). CDR3 sequence: CASSQSAGNQPQHF. CDR3 bases: TGTGCCAGCAGTCAATCGGCAGGTAATCAGCCCCAGCATTTT.

J is TRBJ2-1 and V is TRBV7-9, with TRBD2 identical over 9 bases. Per germline, CDR1 SEHNR and CDR2 FQNEAQ (reference sequence). This CDR3 has 15 amino acids. The J segment lost 7 bases and the V segment lost 5 bases, leaving 9 bases of the junction unmatched. CDR3 DNA: TGTGCCAGCAGCCCCCGGGGAAGCGGGAGGAATGAGCAGTTCTTC. Amino acid sequence: CASSPRGSGRNEQFF. Complete variable domain (other parts from reference TRBV7-9 and TRBJ2-1): DTGVSQNPRHKITKRGQNVTFRCDPISEHNRLYWYRQTLGQGPEFLTYFQNEAQLEKSRLLSDRFSAERPKGSFSTLEIQRTEQGDSAMYLCASSPRGSGRNEQFFGPGTRLTVL.

Here the CDR3 DNA reads TGTGCCAGCAGCTTGCTCCGGCTGAACACTGAAGCTTTCTTT. Protein sequence: CASSLLRLNTEAFF. The rearrangement uses TRBV5-5 and TRBJ1-1; no definite D call. The CDR3 sequence is 14 residues long. From germline, CDR1 is SGHKS and CDR2 YYEKEE (reference sequence). The V and J ends lost 1 base and 0 bases respectively, with 7 bases between them.

The CDR3 region is CASSHYRLNTEAFF. The CDR3 DNA sequence: TGTGCCAGCAGTCATTATCGACTGAACACTGAAGCTTTCTTT. The chain recombines TRBV27 with TRBJ1-1; D gene ambiguous. This CDR3 contains 14 residues. Per the germline V gene, CDR1 is MNHEY and CDR2 is SMNVEV (reference sequence). The ends were cut back, 5 bases at V and 0 bases at J, with 10 bases in the middle.

The chain links TRBV27 to TRBJ2-2; TRBD2 matches at 8 bases. The CDR3 extends over 20 amino acids. Germline V gene sequence: CDR1 MNHEY, CDR2 SMNVEV (reference sequence). Trimming took 6 bases from V and 5 from J; bases not matched to a gene: 23. CDR3 coding DNA: TGTGCCAGCAGCCCCACGGTGGGGTTAGCGGGAATTTGGGGAACCGGGGAGCTGTTTTTT. It translates to CASSPTVGLAGIWGTGELFF.

This rearrangement joins TRBV27 to TRBJ2-1; D is uncertain. The CDR3 consists of 14 residues. Trimming cost V 0 bases and J 6 bases, with 9 bases left between them. Germline assignment: CDR1 MNHEY and CDR2 SMNVEV (reference sequence). The CDR3 loop reads CASSLSEHLNEQFF. CDR3 sequence (DNA): TGTGCCAGCAGTTTATCGGAGCACCTCAATGAGCAGTTCTTC.

The chain carries TRBV5-4 and TRBJ2-3; no reliable D call. In germline, CDR1 is SGHNT, CDR2 YYREEE (reference sequence). The CDR3 consists of 15 residues. Trimming took 1 base from V and 0 from J, leaving 9 bases between them. In nucleotides, the CDR3 is TGTGCCAGCAGCTTGAGGGAAACTAGCACAGATACGCAGTATTTT. It translates to CASSLRETSTDTQYF.

The rearrangement links TRBV27 to TRBJ2-7; D possibly corresponds to TRBD1 (5 bases). Per germline, CDR1 MNHEY and CDR2 SMNVEV (reference sequence). Trimming took off 3 bases at V and 2 bases at J, with 8 bases between the two ends. The CDR3 has 13 residues. CDR3 residues: CASSFKGTYEQYF. The DNA of the CDR3 is TGTGCCAGCAGTTTTAAGGGGACCTACGAGCAGTACTTC.

The genes are TRBV27 and TRBJ1-2; 8 bases match TRBD1. CDR3 length: 13 amino acids. Losses at the gene ends were 4 bases for V and 4 bases for J; bases not matched to a gene: 2. Germline CDR1 and CDR2: MNHEY and SMNVEV (reference sequence). CDR3 region: CASSYGTGYGYTF. CDR3 nucleotides: TGTGCCAGCAGTTATGGGACAGGCTATGGCTACACCTTC.

Concerning this clone: At one end the junction does not follow the germline gene, possibly because of a read error. This chain joins TRBV27 and TRBJ2-7; the match to TRBD1 covers 7 bases. Germline CDR1 reads MNHEY; CDR2 reads SMNVEV (reference sequence). The CDR3 length is 12 residues. The CDR3 is CASSSISGTETF. CDR3 in DNA: TGTGCCAGCAGTTCCATATCCGGGACAGAGACGTTC.